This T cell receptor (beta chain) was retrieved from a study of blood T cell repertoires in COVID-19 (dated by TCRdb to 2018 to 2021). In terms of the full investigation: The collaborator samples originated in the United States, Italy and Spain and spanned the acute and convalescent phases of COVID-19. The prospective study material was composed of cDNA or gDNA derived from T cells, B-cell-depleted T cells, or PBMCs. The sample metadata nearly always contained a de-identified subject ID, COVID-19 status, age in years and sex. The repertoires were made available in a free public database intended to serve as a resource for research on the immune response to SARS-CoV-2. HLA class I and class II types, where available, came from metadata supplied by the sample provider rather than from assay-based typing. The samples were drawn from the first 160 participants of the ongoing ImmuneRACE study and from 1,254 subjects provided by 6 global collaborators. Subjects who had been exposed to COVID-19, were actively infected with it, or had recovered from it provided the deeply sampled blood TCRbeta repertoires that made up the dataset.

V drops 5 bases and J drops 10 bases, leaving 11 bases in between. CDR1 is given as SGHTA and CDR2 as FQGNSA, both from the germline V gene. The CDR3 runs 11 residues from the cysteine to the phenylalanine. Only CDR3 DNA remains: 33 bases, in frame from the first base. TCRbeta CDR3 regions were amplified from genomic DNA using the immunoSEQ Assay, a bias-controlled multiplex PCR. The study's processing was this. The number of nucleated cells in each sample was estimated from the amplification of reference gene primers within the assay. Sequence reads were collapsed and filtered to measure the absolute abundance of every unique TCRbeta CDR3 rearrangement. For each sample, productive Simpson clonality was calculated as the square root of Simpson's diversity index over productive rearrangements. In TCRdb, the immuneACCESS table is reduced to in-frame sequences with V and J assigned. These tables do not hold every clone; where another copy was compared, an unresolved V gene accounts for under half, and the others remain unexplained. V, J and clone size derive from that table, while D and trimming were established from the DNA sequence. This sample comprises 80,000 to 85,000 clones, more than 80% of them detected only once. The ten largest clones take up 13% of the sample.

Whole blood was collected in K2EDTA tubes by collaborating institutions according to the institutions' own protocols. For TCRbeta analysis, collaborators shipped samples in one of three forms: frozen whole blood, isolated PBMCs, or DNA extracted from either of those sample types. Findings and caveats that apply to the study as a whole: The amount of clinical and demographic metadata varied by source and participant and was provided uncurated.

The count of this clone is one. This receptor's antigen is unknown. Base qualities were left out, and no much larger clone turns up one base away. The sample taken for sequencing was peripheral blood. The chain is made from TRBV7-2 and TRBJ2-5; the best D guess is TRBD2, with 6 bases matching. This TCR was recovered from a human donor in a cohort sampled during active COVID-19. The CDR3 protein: CASSRGGVQYF. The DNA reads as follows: TGTGCCAGCAGCCGCGGAGGGGTCCAGTACTTC. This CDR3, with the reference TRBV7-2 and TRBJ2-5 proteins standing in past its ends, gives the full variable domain GAGVSQSPSNKVTEKGKDVELRCDPISGHTALYWYRQSLGQGLEFLIYFQGNSAPDKSGLPSDRFSAERTGGSVSTLTIQRTQQEDSAVYLCASSRGGVQYFGPGTRLLVL.